This T cell receptor (beta chain) was found in a study of T cell responses to AZD1222 COVID-19 vaccine. The data were produced by immunoSEQ multiplex PCR, yet TCRdb's version contains in-frame clones alone and is incomplete. Counted here are 70,000 to 95,000 clones, over 75% occurring once; the ten biggest clones make up roughly 4.5%. The CDR3 totals 15 residues. V lost 5 bases to trimming and J lost 6 bases; unmatched junction nucleotides: 11. The germline CDR1 and CDR2 sequences are SGHTA and FQGNSA. The material sequenced was peripheral blood, taken on day 0 of MenACWY control vaccination. The clonotype comes from an adult in good health. The rearrangement links TRBV7-2 to TRBJ2-7; 9 bases match TRBD2. The CDR3 here is CASSADASGRPEQYF. For the CDR3, the DNA is TGTGCCAGCAGCGCCGATGCCAGCGGGAGGCCCGAGCAGTACTTC. The full variable domain, in which reference TRBV7-2 and TRBJ2-7 provide the parts outside the CDR3, is GAGVSQSPSNKVTEKGKDVELRCDPISGHTALYWYRQSLGQGLEFLIYFQGNSAPDKSGLPSDRFSAERTGGSVSTLTIQRTQQEDSAVYLCASSADASGRPEQYFGPGTRLTVT.